The rows below give T cell receptor beta chains drawn from one sample of a study of cytomegalovirus exposure and HLA in healthy donors. Data came from immunoSEQ multiplex PCR; TCRdb stores just in-frame clones and leaves some out. The data hold about 230,000 clones, with more than 75% observed a single time. The sequencing input was PBMCs. The source is a girl aged 2 to 9 in good health and CMV-seronegative. CDR3s include the opening cysteine and the closing phenylalanine or tryptophan. D genes are given only for firm matches. Clone size appears in some rows only: once, few, many, or a class for an expanded clone.

clone_size	d_call	v_call	j_call	cdr3_length	cdr3_nt	cdr3_aa
NA	NA	TRBV4-2	TRBJ2-4	14	TGTGCCAGCAGCCAAGAGGGGCGACAAAACATTCAGTACTTC	CASSQEGRQNIQYF
few	NA	TRBV6-6	TRBJ1-2	12	TGTGCCAGCAGTTACGCAGACTATGGCTACACCTTC	CASSYADYGYTF
once	NA	TRBV7-8	TRBJ2-7	12	TGTGCCAGCAGCAATGACAGGTTCGAGCAGTACTTC	CASSNDRFEQYF
NA	TRBD2	TRBV6-6	TRBJ2-5	16	TGTGCCAGCAGACCCCTGACTAGCGGGAGTGATGAGACCCAGTACTTC	CASRPLTSGSDETQYF
once	NA	TRBV28	TRBJ1-4	15	TGTGCCAGCAGCCTGTCGGGGTGGACTAATGAAAAACTGTTTTTT	CASSLSGWTNEKLFF
NA	TRBD1	TRBV29-1	TRBJ2-2	14	TGCAGCGTTAAAACAACAGGGGTAGCCGGGGAGCTGTTTTTT	CSVKTTGVAGELFF
NA	NA	TRBV19	TRBJ1-4	11	TGTGCCAGTAGTGCGTGGGAAAAACTGTTTTTT	CASSAWEKLFF
once	NA	TRBV7-2	TRBJ1-3	15	TGTGCCAGCAGCTTAGTTGGGGCGCCGGGAAACACCATATATTTT	CASSLVGAPGNTIYF
NA	NA	TRBV10-1	TRBJ2-3	16	TGCGCCAGCAGTGAACGGGCCAGCGGGAGCACAGATACGCAGTATTTT	CASSERASGSTDTQYF
NA	NA	TRBV6-5	TRBJ2-6	15	TGTGCCAGCAGCATTCTAGCGTCCGGGGCCAACGTCCTGACTTTC	CASSILASGANVLTF
NA	NA	TRBV19	TRBJ1-5	15	TGTGCCAGTAAAGTGTCAAGAGGGATTTACCAGCCCCAGCATTTT	CASKVSRGIYQPQHF
once	NA	TRBV10-3	TRBJ1-2	13	TGTGCCATCAGTGGCGGGGAAGGGCAAGGCTACACCTTC	CAISGGEGQGYTF
NA	TRBD2	TRBV10-1	TRBJ2-5	14	TGCGCCAGCAGCAGCGGGAGGGCCCGGGAGACCCAGTACTTC	CASSSGRARETQYF
NA	NA	TRBV30	TRBJ1-5	14	TGTGCCTGGAGCCTAGGGGAGGTCAGACAGCCCCAGCATTTT	CAWSLGEVRQPQHF
NA	NA	TRBV5-8	TRBJ2-3	14	TGTGCCAGCAGCTTGGAACAGGGACGAGATACGCAGTATTTT	CASSLEQGRDTQYF
NA	NA	TRBV6-1	TRBJ1-5	15	TGTGCCAGCAGTGAAGCGATGACAGCCAATCAGCCCCAGCATTTT	CASSEAMTANQPQHF
NA	TRBD1	TRBV7-9	TRBJ2-7	19	TGTTCCAGCAGCACCGAACAGGGGGACCCCAGGAGGAAACACTACGAGCAGTACTTC	CSSSTEQGDPRRKHYEQYF
once	NA	TRBV25-1	TRBJ2-2	15	TGTGCCAGCAGCGATCGGCGGGAGAACACCGGGGAGCTGTTTTTT	CASSDRRENTGELFF
NA	TRBD2	TRBV6-6	TRBJ2-1	16	TGTGCCAGCATCCACAGGGCTAGCGGGAGGCTGAATGAGCAGTTCTTC	CASIHRASGRLNEQFF
NA	TRBD1	TRBV30	TRBJ1-1	16	TGTGCCTGGAGGGGAGGGACAGGTCGGATGAACACTGAAGCTTTCTTT	CAWRGGTGRMNTEAFF
NA	NA	TRBV2	TRBJ2-2	16	TGTGCCAGCAGTGAGGAGGGGCTGGGGAACACCGGGGAGCTGTTTTTT	CASSEEGLGNTGELFF
NA	TRBD1	TRBV9	TRBJ1-2	15	TGTGCCAGCAGCGTAGCCCCGGACAGGGGCTATGGCTACACCTTC	CASSVAPDRGYGYTF
NA	NA	TRBV27	TRBJ1-4	14	TGTGCCAGCAAAAAGCCCTTGGAGGGCGAAAAACTGTTTTTT	CASKKPLEGEKLFF
NA	NA	TRBV5-4	TRBJ2-5	15	TGTGCCAGCAGCTTTGGCGGGGGCCGTCAAGAGACCCAGTACTTC	CASSFGGGRQETQYF
few	NA	TRBV2	TRBJ1-5	13	TGTGCCAGCAGTGTGAGGAGCAATCAGCCCCAGCATTTT	CASSVRSNQPQHF
NA	NA	TRBV29-1	TRBJ2-1	13	TGCAGCGTAGAGGCTGCAAAAGGAAATGAGCAGTTCTTC	CSVEAAKGNEQFF
NA	TRBD2	TRBV2	TRBJ2-1	14	TGTGCCAGCAGTGGACTAGCGGGGTACAATGAGCAGTTCTTC	CASSGLAGYNEQFF
NA	NA	TRBV7-9	TRBJ2-5	15	TGTTCCAGCAGCCCCGTCTGGCGGGGCCCAGAGACCCAGTACTTC	CSSSPVWRGPETQYF
NA	NA	TRBV2	TRBJ1-2	13	TGTGCCAGCAGTGAGGTGCGGAGGTATGGCTACACCTTC	CASSEVRRYGYTF
NA	TRBD2	TRBV7-9	TRBJ2-1	15	TGTGCCAGCAGTCATTATCTAGCGGGTAAGGATGAGCAGTTCTTC	CASSHYLAGKDEQFF
NA	NA	TRBV10-3	TRBJ2-7	13	TGTGCCATCAGTGGGGCGGGGGCCGGCGAGCAGTACTTC	CAISGAGAGEQYF
NA	NA	TRBV2	TRBJ2-7	14	TGTGCCAGCAGACCGACTAGATACCCTTACGAGCAGTACTTC	CASRPTRYPYEQYF
NA	TRBD2	TRBV7-7	TRBJ2-1	16	TGTGCCAGCAGCTTAGGTCGACTAGCGGGAGTGAATGAGCAGTTCTTC	CASSLGRLAGVNEQFF
NA	NA	TRBV6-4	TRBJ1-1	13	TGTGCCAGCAGTGACCTCCCGAGGACTGAAGCTTTCTTT	CASSDLPRTEAFF
NA	TRBD2	TRBV5-1	TRBJ2-5	15	TGCGCCAGCAGCTTGCTCGCGGGGGATCAAGAGACCCAGTACTTC	CASSLLAGDQETQYF
NA	NA	TRBV7-9	TRBJ2-7	11	TGTGCCAGCAGCGGGGCGGAGGGGCAGTACTTC	CASSGAEGQYF
NA	TRBD2	TRBV5-1	TRBJ2-3	15	TGCGCCAGCAGCGCCGGGAGGGCTAAGACAGATACGCAGTATTTT	CASSAGRAKTDTQYF
NA	TRBD1	TRBV6-1	TRBJ2-1	13	TGTGCCAGTCCGGGACAGGGCAGGCGTGAGCAGTTCTTC	CASPGQGRREQFF
NA	NA	TRBV18	TRBJ2-4	13	TGTGCCAGCTCACCTTCGGGGAAAAACATTCAGTACTTC	CASSPSGKNIQYF
NA	NA	TRBV7-9	TRBJ1-4	15	TGTGCCAGCAGCTTACGCAGGGTTACTAATGAAAAACTGTTTTTT	CASSLRRVTNEKLFF
NA	NA	TRBV18	TRBJ1-2	15	TGTGCCAGCTCACCGGCCTGGGAGGGCGTTTATGGCTACACCTTC	CASSPAWEGVYGYTF
NA	TRBD2	TRBV5-4	TRBJ2-5	16	TGTGCCAGCAGCCGGGCTACGGGGGGGGAGCAAGAGACCCAGTACTTC	CASSRATGGEQETQYF
NA	NA	TRBV13	TRBJ2-1	12	TGTGCCAGCAGCTTATGGAATAGCGAGCAGTTCTTC	CASSLWNSEQFF
NA	TRBD2	TRBV9	TRBJ2-2	19	TGTGCCAGCAGCGTAGCTACTAAGCCAGCGGGAGGGAACACCGGGGAGCTGTTTTTT	CASSVATKPAGGNTGELFF
once	NA	TRBV27	TRBJ1-1	12	TGTGCCAGCAGTAGAGGGAACACTGAAGCTTTCTTT	CASSRGNTEAFF
NA	NA	TRBV25-1	TRBJ2-7	13	TGTGCCAGCAGTGACTCCACTAGTGGCGAGCAGTACTTC	CASSDSTSGEQYF
NA	NA	TRBV6-1	TRBJ2-4	15	TGTGCCAGCAGGGATTTACAGGGAACCAAAAACATTCAGTACTTC	CASRDLQGTKNIQYF
NA	TRBD1	TRBV7-9	TRBJ2-6	16	TGTGCCAGCAGACAGGGGCCTTACTCTGGGGCCAACGTCCTGACTTTC	CASRQGPYSGANVLTF